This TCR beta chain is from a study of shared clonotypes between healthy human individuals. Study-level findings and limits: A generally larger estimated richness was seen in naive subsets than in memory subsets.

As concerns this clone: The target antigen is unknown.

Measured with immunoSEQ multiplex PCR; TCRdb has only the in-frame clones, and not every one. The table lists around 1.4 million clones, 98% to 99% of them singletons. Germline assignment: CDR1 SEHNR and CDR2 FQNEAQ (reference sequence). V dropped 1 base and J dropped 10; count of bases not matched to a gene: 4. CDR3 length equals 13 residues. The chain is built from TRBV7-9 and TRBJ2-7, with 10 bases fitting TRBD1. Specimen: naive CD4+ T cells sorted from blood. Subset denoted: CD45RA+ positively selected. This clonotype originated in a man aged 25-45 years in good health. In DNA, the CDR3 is TGTGCCAGCAGCTTAGGACAGGGGGCGTTCCAGTACTTC. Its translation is CASSLGQGAFQYF. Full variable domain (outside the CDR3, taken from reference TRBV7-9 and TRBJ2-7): DTGVSQNPRHKITKRGQNVTFRCDPISEHNRLYWYRQTLGQGPEFLTYFQNEAQLEKSRLLSDRFSAERPKGSFSTLEIQRTEQGDSAMYLCASSLGQGAFQYFGPGTRLTVT.